The rows below give T cell receptor beta chains drawn from one sample of a study of beta chain features in type 1 diabetes. Some clones are missing from TCRdb's copy, which holds only in-frame ones; the method was immunoSEQ multiplex PCR. The sample includes 15,000 to 17,000 clones, roughly 69% of them seen just once. Specimen: Tregs from blood. These receptors were taken from a man aged 25-45 years with type 1 diabetes. CDR3s include the opening cysteine and the closing phenylalanine or tryptophan. The D gene is left open where the match is weak. Where a row states a size, it is once, few, many or the class of an expanded clone; other rows omit it.

j_gene: TRBJ1-5
abundance: NA
v_gene: TRBV29-1
d_gene: NA
CDR3aa: CSAQGNNQPQHF
CDR3nt: TGCAGCGCTCAGGGGAACAATCAGCCCCAGCATTTT

j_gene: TRBJ2-2
abundance: NA
v_gene: TRBV11-3
d_gene: NA
CDR3aa: CASSLGTSTGELFF
CDR3nt: TGTGCCAGCAGCTTGGGGACATCCACCGGGGAGCTGTTTTTT

j_gene: TRBJ1-2
abundance: NA
v_gene: TRBV27
d_gene: NA
CDR3aa: CASKPDTYYGYTF
CDR3nt: TGTGCCAGCAAACCGGACACCTACTATGGCTACACCTTC

j_gene: TRBJ2-7
abundance: NA
v_gene: TRBV11-2
d_gene: TRBD1
CDR3aa: CASSFLTGYSYEQYF
CDR3nt: TGTGCCAGCAGCTTTTTGACAGGGTACTCCTACGAGCAGTACTTC

j_gene: TRBJ2-5
abundance: once
v_gene: TRBV4-1
d_gene: TRBD1
CDR3aa: CASSQEAQGKGTQYF
CDR3nt: TGCGCCAGCAGCCAAGAGGCACAGGGGAAGGGGACCCAGTACTTC

j_gene: TRBJ2-2
abundance: NA
v_gene: TRBV5-1
d_gene: TRBD1
CDR3aa: CASSYDRGNTGELFF
CDR3nt: TGCGCCAGCAGCTACGACAGGGGGAACACCGGGGAGCTGTTTTTT

j_gene: TRBJ1-1
abundance: NA
v_gene: TRBV7-9
d_gene: NA
CDR3aa: CASSLTAPGEAFF
CDR3nt: TGTGCCAGCAGCCTGACAGCCCCCGGTGAAGCTTTCTTT

j_gene: TRBJ2-4
abundance: NA
v_gene: TRBV4-1
d_gene: NA
CDR3aa: CASSQDEGLAKNIQYF
CDR3nt: TGCGCCAGCAGCCAAGATGAGGGATTAGCCAAAAACATTCAGTACTTC

j_gene: TRBJ2-2
abundance: few
v_gene: TRBV10-2
d_gene: NA
CDR3aa: CASQGGVGELFF
CDR3nt: TGCGCCTCCCAAGGGGGGGTCGGGGAGCTGTTTTTT

j_gene: TRBJ2-2
abundance: NA
v_gene: TRBV5-1
d_gene: NA
CDR3aa: CASSLVVDTGELFF
CDR3nt: TGCGCCAGCAGCTTGGTAGTCGACACCGGGGAGCTGTTTTTT

j_gene: TRBJ1-1
abundance: NA
v_gene: TRBV29-1
d_gene: TRBD1
CDR3aa: CSVIQGSYTEAFF
CDR3nt: TGCAGCGTCATACAGGGGAGTTACACTGAAGCTTTCTTT

j_gene: TRBJ2-5
abundance: NA
v_gene: TRBV6-1
d_gene: NA
CDR3aa: CASRTEPETQYF
CDR3nt: TGTGCCAGCAGGACGGAGCCAGAGACCCAGTACTTC

j_gene: TRBJ2-3
abundance: few
v_gene: TRBV4-1
d_gene: TRBD2
CDR3aa: CASSQGGTSGVHRYTQYF
CDR3nt: TGCGCCAGCAGCCAAGGCGGGACTAGCGGGGTCCACAGATATACGCAGTATTTT

j_gene: TRBJ2-1
abundance: NA
v_gene: TRBV5-4
d_gene: NA
CDR3aa: CASSPRTNAGNEQFF
CDR3nt: TGTGCCAGCAGCCCCCGGACTAACGCAGGCAATGAGCAGTTCTTC

j_gene: TRBJ2-1
abundance: NA
v_gene: TRBV6-1
d_gene: TRBD2
CDR3aa: CASSEVAGDFDEQFF
CDR3nt: TGTGCCAGCAGTGAAGTAGCGGGGGACTTCGATGAGCAGTTCTTC

j_gene: TRBJ1-2
abundance: NA
v_gene: TRBV19
d_gene: TRBD1
CDR3aa: CASSARDRGYLNYGYTF
CDR3nt: TGTGCCAGTAGTGCTCGGGACAGGGGATATCTGAACTATGGCTACACCTTC

j_gene: TRBJ2-5
abundance: NA
v_gene: TRBV5-1
d_gene: TRBD2
CDR3aa: CASSLEIIAGGTQYF
CDR3nt: TGCGCCAGCAGCTTGGAAATCATAGCGGGGGGGACCCAGTACTTC

j_gene: TRBJ2-7
abundance: NA
v_gene: TRBV7-8
d_gene: TRBD1
CDR3aa: CASSLGQGARSYEQYF
CDR3nt: TGTGCCAGCAGCTTAGGACAGGGGGCGCGATCCTACGAGCAGTACTTC

j_gene: TRBJ2-5
abundance: NA
v_gene: TRBV7-9
d_gene: NA
CDR3aa: CASSYRLDGWETQYF
CDR3nt: TGTGCCAGCAGCTATCGACTAGATGGGTGGGAGACCCAGTACTTC

j_gene: TRBJ2-3
abundance: NA
v_gene: TRBV6-6
d_gene: NA
CDR3aa: CASSLPARPSDTQYF
CDR3nt: TGTGCCAGCAGTCTGCCAGCGCGTCCCTCAGATACGCAGTATTTT

j_gene: TRBJ1-2
abundance: NA
v_gene: TRBV2
d_gene: TRBD1
CDR3aa: CASTRGPSYTF
CDR3nt: TGTGCCAGCACCAGGGGGCCAAGCTACACCTTC

j_gene: TRBJ2-1
abundance: NA
v_gene: TRBV29-1
d_gene: TRBD2
CDR3aa: CSVDFSGGVHFF
CDR3nt: TGCAGCGTGGATTTCAGCGGGGGGGTTCACTTCTTC

j_gene: TRBJ1-4
abundance: once
v_gene: TRBV4-1
d_gene: NA
CDR3aa: CASSQDTQGLEKLFF
CDR3nt: TGCGCCAGCAGCCAAGATACTCAGGGATTAGAAAAACTGTTTTTT

j_gene: TRBJ1-5
abundance: NA
v_gene: TRBV27
d_gene: NA
CDR3aa: CASSLSGGGNQPQHF
CDR3nt: TGTGCCAGCAGTTTATCGGGGGGAGGCAATCAGCCCCAGCATTTT

j_gene: TRBJ2-2
abundance: NA
v_gene: TRBV5-4
d_gene: NA
CDR3aa: CASSLGTRTTGELFF
CDR3nt: TGTGCCAGCAGCTTAGGGACACGGACCACCGGGGAGCTGTTTTTT

j_gene: TRBJ1-1
abundance: NA
v_gene: TRBV7-9
d_gene: TRBD1
CDR3aa: CASSRWGGTGSTEAFF
CDR3nt: TGTGCCAGCAGCCGGTGGGGCGGGACAGGAAGCACTGAAGCTTTCTTT

j_gene: TRBJ2-1
abundance: NA
v_gene: TRBV10-1
d_gene: TRBD2
CDR3aa: CASSGGLAGGRAPYNEQFF
CDR3nt: TGCGCCAGCAGTGGGGGACTAGCGGGAGGACGCGCCCCTTACAATGAGCAGTTCTTC

j_gene: TRBJ2-1
abundance: NA
v_gene: TRBV6-6
d_gene: TRBD1
CDR3aa: CASRPRQGREQFF
CDR3nt: TGTGCCAGCAGACCTAGACAGGGTCGGGAGCAGTTCTTC

j_gene: TRBJ1-5
abundance: NA
v_gene: TRBV6-1
d_gene: NA
CDR3aa: CASRPHSFNQPQHF
CDR3nt: TGTGCCAGCAGGCCCCACAGTTTCAATCAGCCCCAGCATTTT

j_gene: TRBJ1-2
abundance: NA
v_gene: TRBV18
d_gene: TRBD1
CDR3aa: CASSPLELTGGNYGYTF
CDR3nt: TGTGCCAGCTCACCGCTTGAATTGACAGGGGGTAACTATGGCTACACCTTC